The 25 T cell receptor beta chains listed next were all sequenced from one sample in a study of T cell responses to AZD1222 COVID-19 vaccine. TCRdb's table, derived via immunoSEQ multiplex PCR, lists solely in-frame clones and lacks some. The sample yields just under 75,000 clones, 60% to 85% seen once. Sequenced here: peripheral blood, sampled 28 days after the second AZD1222 dose. These TCRs come from an adult who received the AZD1222 COVID-19 vaccine.

This clone was seen just once. The gene calls are TRBV27 and TRBJ2-7; 10 bases match TRBD2. The junction had 5 bases not matched to a gene; V was cut back by 2 bases and J by 4 bases. The germline CDR1 and CDR2 sequences are MNHEY and SMNVEV (reference sequence). The length of the CDR3 is 15 residues. As DNA, the CDR3 is TGTGCCAGCAGTTTAGAGCTAGCGGGAGTATACGAGCAGTACTTC. The encoded protein is CASSLELAGVYEQYF.

V usage is TRBV30 and J usage is TRBJ2-1; no firm D call. The CDR3 is 11 residues long. The germline CDR1 and CDR2 sequences are GTSNPN and SVGIG (reference sequence). Deletions cut 7 bases from V and 9 bases from J, with 13 bases between. The CDR3 DNA reads TGTGCCTTCCGGAGTTTTGGTGAGCAGTTCTTC. Protein sequence: CAFRSFGEQFF.

The CDR3 loop reads CASSQKGAETDTQYF. CDR3 coding DNA: TGCGCCAGCAGCCAAAAAGGGGCAGAGACGGATACGCAGTATTTT. The V call is TRBV4-1, the J call TRBJ2-3, with TRBD1 as a possible D gene (5 bases). The germline V and J ends were trimmed by 2 bases and 6 bases, with 15 bases remaining between them. This CDR3 comprises 15 residues. CDR1 is MGHRA, CDR2 YSYEKL, per germline.

This clone came up once. This chain connects TRBV7-2 to TRBJ1-4; D call uncertain. Trimming removed 1 base from V and 3 bases from J, with 6 bases in between. The CDR3 loop spans 14 amino acids. The germline gives CDR1 SGHTA, CDR2 FQGNSA. CDR3 sequence (DNA): TGTGCCAGCAGCTTAGTCCCAGCTAATGAAAAACTGTTTTTT. Residues: CASSLVPANEKLFF.

This clone has more than one count but fewer than ten. The CDR3 reads CASSLDITYEQYF. In nucleotides, the CDR3 is TGTGCCAGCAGTTTGGACATTACCTACGAGCAGTACTTC. V is TRBV27 and J is TRBJ2-7, with a tentative D call TRBD1 (5 bases). V lost 3 bases and J 2 bases, leaving 8 bases between the germline ends. Germline assignment: CDR1 MNHEY and CDR2 SMNVEV (reference sequence). The CDR3 is 13 residues long.

A few counts support this clone. CDR3 amino acids: CASSYWAVNQPQHF. The CDR3 region has the DNA TGTGCCAGCAGTTACTGGGCGGTCAATCAGCCCCAGCATTTT. The chain joins TRBV6-6 to TRBJ1-5; D not resolved. Trimming left V 1 base short and J 3 bases short, with 7 bases between. The CDR3 has 14 residues. Per germline, CDR1 MNHNY and CDR2 SVGAGI (reference sequence).

The chain couples TRBV6-5 to TRBJ2-1; D unresolved. From germline, CDR1 is MNHEY and CDR2 SVGAGI. The CDR3 covers 11 residues. The ends were cut back, 8 bases at V and 4 bases at J, with 6 bases in the middle. CDR3 DNA: TGTGCCAGCGAAAGATACAATGAGCAGTTCTTC. As protein: CASERYNEQFF.

The V call is TRBV19, the J call TRBJ2-3, with a possible D match to TRBD2 (5 bases). The V end lost 3 bases, the J end lost 4 bases, and 17 bases lay between the germline ends. Per germline, CDR1 LNHDA and CDR2 SQIVND (reference sequence). This CDR3 is 16 amino acids long. The CDR3 DNA is TGTGCCAGTAGTATTATTGTGGCTAGCTCAGCAGATACGCAGTATTTT. Its translation: CASSIIVASSADTQYF.

The J gene is TRBJ2-7, the V gene TRBV28, with TRBD2 as a possible D gene (6 bases). V lost 7 bases and J 6 bases, leaving 19 bases between the germline ends. The CDR3 spans 14 residues. CDR1 and CDR2 (germline): MDHEN, SYDVKM. The CDR3 protein is CASTWGDVGTEQYF. CDR3 DNA sequence: TGTGCCAGCACTTGGGGGGACGTCGGGACCGAGCAGTACTTC.

This clone was seen only a few times. The chain uses TRBV28 and TRBJ2-1; possible D gene TRBD1, 5 bases. CDR3 length: 13 amino acids. Germline V CDR1 and CDR2: MDHEN, SYDVKM. V lost 6 bases to trimming and J lost 5 bases, with 11 bases between them. In DNA form, the CDR3 reads TGTGCCAGCAGACAAGGACATCACAATGAGCAGTTCTTC. This gives the protein CASRQGHHNEQFF. Filled out from reference TRBV28 and TRBJ2-1, the complete variable domain reads DVKVTQSSRYLVKRTGEKVFLECVQDMDHENMFWYRQDPGLGLRLIYFSYDVKMKEKGDIPEGYSVSREKKERFSLILESASTNQTSMYLCASRQGHHNEQFFGPGTRLTVL.

This clone was found a few times. This chain uses TRBV30 with TRBJ2-7; D not certain. Looked up from germline, CDR1 is GTSNPN and CDR2 is SVGIG (reference sequence). The CDR3 loop spans 13 amino acids. V was pared by 0 bases and J by 2 bases, with 8 bases between. The chain's CDR3 is CAWSVGSAYEQYF. In DNA form, the CDR3 reads TGTGCCTGGAGTGTTGGGTCAGCCTACGAGCAGTACTTC.

In its sample, this clone was seen a few times. The chain combines TRBV6-6 with TRBJ2-5; D unresolved. CDR3 length equals 11 residues. CDR1 is MNHNY and CDR2 is SVGAGI in the germline V gene (reference sequence). Trimming pared 5 bases from V and 2 bases from J, leaving 3 bases between. The CDR3 DNA reads as TGTGCCAGCAGTCAACAAGAGACCCAGTACTTC. Protein sequence: CASSQQETQYF.

In nucleotides, the CDR3 is TGTGCCAGCAGCCCAGTAGCGGGGGCCGCCTACAATGAGCAGTTCTTC. It codes for CASSPVAGAAYNEQFF. The chain uses TRBV11-3 and TRBJ2-1, with TRBD2 identical over 9 bases. CDR3 size: 16 residues. CDR1 is SGHNT and CDR2 is YENEEA in the germline V gene. Trimming cost V 5 bases and J 2 bases; bases outside gene matches: 7.

The V and J genes are TRBV4-3 and TRBJ2-2; 10 bases are a match to TRBD2. Germline V gene data show CDR1 as LGHNA and CDR2 as YSLEER. The CDR3 runs 17 residues. Trimming took 4 bases from V and 1 from J; bases not matched to a gene: 6. CDR3 residues: CASSPLAGMQNTGELFF. CDR3 nucleotide sequence: TGCGCCAGCAGCCCACTAGCGGGGATGCAGAACACCGGGGAGCTGTTTTTT.

This chain joins TRBV11-2 and TRBJ1-6; 10 nucleotides line up with TRBD1. The trim removed 5 bases at V and 7 bases at J, leaving 5 bases unmatched. Germline V CDR1 and CDR2: SGHAT, FQNNGV. This CDR3 is 15 amino acids long. CDR3 residues: CASSTWTGGNSPLHF. DNA of the CDR3: TGTGCCAGCAGCACCTGGACAGGGGGAAATTCACCCCTCCACTTT.

The chain is built from TRBV5-1 and TRBJ1-1; 7 nucleotides align to TRBD1. V lost 5 bases, J lost 7 bases, and 14 bases stayed unmatched. The germline gives CDR1 SGHRS, CDR2 YFSETQ. The CDR3 is 15 amino acids. CDR3 sequence (DNA): TGCGCCAGCAGTCAGTTGGACAGGCGGCCTGGTGAAGCTTTCTTT. Its translation is CASSQLDRRPGEAFF.

The V call is TRBV28, the J call TRBJ2-6, with D unclear. The germline V and J ends were trimmed by 1 base and 2 bases, with 9 bases remaining between them. The CDR3 length is 16 residues. Germline CDR1 and CDR2: MDHEN and SYDVKM. Here the CDR3 DNA reads TGTGCCAGCAGTTTATACTTGGAAACTGGGGCCAACGTCCTGACTTTC. Residues: CASSLYLETGANVLTF.

J is TRBJ2-5 and V is TRBV2; no clear D. This CDR3 region has 14 residues. V was shortened by 8 bases and J by 2 bases, with 15 bases between the two germline ends. CDR1 is SNHLY, CDR2 FYNNEI, per germline. The CDR3 loop reads CASRATALQETQYF. The DNA for the CDR3 is TGTGCCAGCCGGGCTACCGCACTACAAGAGACCCAGTACTTC.

Note on this clone: The same CDR3 arises from other DNA sequences in this sample as well. The gene calls are TRBV5-4 and TRBJ2-7, with D unresolved. CDR1 SGHNT and CDR2 YYREEE come from the germline V gene (reference sequence). The CDR3 runs to 12 residues. Trimming cost V 1 base and J 0 bases, with 2 bases left between them. As DNA, the CDR3 is TGTGCCAGCAGCTTGAACTCCTACGAGCAGTACTTC. Protein: CASSLNSYEQYF. Full variable domain (outside the CDR3, taken from reference TRBV5-4 and TRBJ2-7): ETGVTQSPTHLIKTRGQQVTLRCSSQSGHNTVSWYQQALGQGPQFIFQYYREEENGRGNFPPRFSGLQFPNYSSELNVNALELDDSALYLCASSLNSYEQYFGPGTRLTVT.

The V call is TRBV28, the J call TRBJ2-7, with D possibly TRBD2 on 5 matching bases. Trimming took off 2 bases at V and 5 bases at J, with 13 bases between the two ends. CDR3 length equals 14 residues. The V gene's germline CDR1 is MDHEN and CDR2 SYDVKM. CDR3 sequence reads: CASSLEYGVNEQYF. The CDR3 DNA reads TGTGCCAGCAGTTTAGAGTACGGGGTTAACGAGCAGTACTTC. Full variable domain (outside the CDR3, taken from reference TRBV28 and TRBJ2-7): DVKVTQSSRYLVKRTGEKVFLECVQDMDHENMFWYRQDPGLGLRLIYFSYDVKMKEKGDIPEGYSVSREKKERFSLILESASTNQTSMYLCASSLEYGVNEQYFGPGTRLTVT.

The J gene is TRBJ1-1, the V gene TRBV29-1; the match to TRBD1 covers 11 bases. The CDR3 totals 15 residues. CDR1 SQVTM and CDR2 ANQGSEA come from the germline V gene. V shed 3 bases and J 0 bases; nucleotides not matched to a gene: 3. This CDR3 reads CSVEGTGGLNTEAFF. The CDR3 DNA is TGCAGCGTTGAGGGGACAGGGGGACTGAACACTGAAGCTTTCTTT.

In this sample, this clone turned up once. V usage is TRBV5-8 and J usage is TRBJ2-5; D is undetermined. Germline V gene sequence: CDR1 SGHTS, CDR2 YDEGEE. The CDR3 contains 14 residues. V gave up 3 bases and J gave up 2 bases, with 11 bases separating them. For the CDR3, the DNA is TGTGCCAGCAGCTGGGCCCCGATACAAGAGACCCAGTACTTC. It is translated as CASSWAPIQETQYF.

The rearrangement joins TRBV11-1 to TRBJ2-2; TRBD2 matches at 7 bases. The CDR3 runs 16 residues. Germline CDR1 is SGHAT and CDR2 is FQDESV (reference sequence). With V trimmed by 6 bases and J by 8 bases, 15 bases remained unmatched. CDR3 nucleotide sequence: TGTGCCAGCAGTAGAGGACTAGTCACCGGGTCGGGGGAGCTGTTTTTT. Translated: CASSRGLVTGSGELFF. Variable domain in full (rest from reference TRBV11-1 and TRBJ2-2): EAEVAQSPRYKITEKSQAVAFWCDPISGHATLYWYRQILGQGPELLVQFQDESVVDDSQLPKDRFSAERLKGVDSTLKIQPAELGDSAMYLCASSRGLVTGSGELFFGEGSRLTVL.

The chain employs TRBV9 and TRBJ2-5; D is ambiguous. Germline V gives CDR1 SGDLS, CDR2 YYNGEE. V lost 0 bases, J lost 1 base, and 4 bases lay in between. This CDR3 is built from 13 residues. The CDR3: CASSVDLQETQYF. The CDR3 DNA sequence: TGTGCCAGCAGCGTAGACCTCCAAGAGACCCAGTACTTC. Full variable domain (outside the CDR3, taken from reference TRBV9 and TRBJ2-5): DSGVTQTPKHLITATGQRVTLRCSPRSGDLSVYWYQQSLDQGLQFLIQYYNGEERAKGNILERFSAQQFPDLHSELNLSSLELGDSALYFCASSVDLQETQYFGPGTRLLVL.

The V gene is TRBV7-3, the J gene TRBJ2-2; 10 bases align to TRBD1. The ends lost 5 bases at V and 6 bases at J; junction bases unmatched: 9. CDR3 length equals 16 residues. Per germline, CDR1 SGHTA and CDR2 FQGTGA. The CDR3 DNA reads as TGTGCCAGCAGCCCGCCGGGACAGGGGATCGCCGGGGAGCTGTTTTTT. It codes for CASSPPGQGIAGELFF.